The next 8 T cell receptor beta chains were all read from a single sample in a study of regulatory T cells in long-lasting Graves disease. Researchers made TCR beta libraries by using iRepertoire HTBI primers and running Arm-PCR on CDR3 regions. One entry per CDR3 protein results from TCRdb running MiXCR on the multiplex PCR reads. The table includes 350,000 to 500,000 distinct CDR3 sequences, 15% to 20% detected once. Documented time point: newly diagnosed GD, antithyroid drugs for less than 3 months. Researchers made the TCR library from RNA that was extracted from PBMCs. The same data also went into a second study, on T cells in Graves' hyperthyroidism and ophthalmopathy.

This material consisted of peripheral blood mononuclear cells (PBMCs), taken at new diagnosis, from a patient treated with antithyroid drugs. Receptor source: a woman aged 25 to 39 with Graves disease.

Only a few counts were recorded for this clonotype. The V call is TRBV27, the J call TRBJ2-1; D is unclear. There are 11 residues in the CDR3. V was trimmed by 5 bases and J by 7 bases, leaving 6 bases between them. In germline, CDR1 is MNHEY, CDR2 SMNVEV (reference sequence). The CDR3 protein is CASSMRNEQFF. The CDR3 nucleotides read TGTGCCAGCAGTATGAGGAATGAGCAGTTCTTC.

This clonotype was seen repeatedly, ten times or more. This chain joins TRBV28 and TRBJ2-7; weak D call: TRBD2 (6 bases). The CDR3 spans 14 residues. Trimming stripped 6 bases from V and 3 bases from J, with 15 bases between. Germline assignment: CDR1 MDHEN and CDR2 SYDVKM. CDR3 amino acids: CASRNVAEHYEQYF. In DNA, the CDR3 is TGTGCCAGCAGGAACGTAGCGGAGCACTACGAGCAGTACTTC.

This clonotype was observed a few times. This chain links TRBV5-5 with TRBJ2-7; D is uncertain. Germline assignment: CDR1 SGHKS and CDR2 YYEKEE (reference sequence). Trimming left V 5 bases short and J 7 bases short, with 10 bases between. The CDR3 runs 11 residues. This CDR3 reads CASRSGGEQYF. In DNA, the CDR3 is TGTGCCAGCAGGTCGGGTGGAGAGCAGTACTTC.

This clonotype was recorded many times. V gene TRBV7-3 combines with J gene TRBJ1-1, with D possibly being TRBD1 (5 bases). Germline-derived CDR1 and CDR2 are SGHTA and FQGTGA. The CDR3 is 14 residues long. Trimming left V 5 bases short and J 6 bases short, with 16 bases between. The CDR3 coding sequence is TGTGCCAGCAGCCCGCAACCAGGGACTCCTGAAGCTTTCTTT. This translates into CASSPQPGTPEAFF.

The chain joins TRBV6-2 or TRBV6-3 to TRBJ2-1; D ambiguous. The CDR3 is 15 residues long. CDR1 MNHEY and CDR2 SVGEGT come from the germline V gene. V was pared by 6 bases and J by 0 bases, with 12 bases between. This CDR3 is CASSFSTGSYNEQFF. The CDR3 DNA reads TGTGCCAGCAGCTTTTCTACCGGCTCCTACAATGAGCAGTTCTTC.

This clonotype has a count of ten or more. The J gene is TRBJ2-5, the V gene TRBV7-2; 10 nucleotides agree with TRBD2. The CDR3 runs to 16 residues. Germline values: CDR1 SGHTA, CDR2 FQGNSA. The V gene end was trimmed by 6 bases and the J gene end by 4 bases; junction bases not matched to a gene: 11. DNA of the CDR3: TGTGCCAGCAGTGATAAGGGACTAGCGAGGCCAGAGACCCAGTACTTC. This translates into CASSDKGLARPETQYF.

This clonotype was seen repeatedly, ten times or more. The genes are TRBV14 and TRBJ2-7; D unclear. Trimming pared 1 base from V and 3 bases from J, leaving 10 bases between. The germline V gene has CDR1 SGHDN and CDR2 FVKESK. CDR3 size: 14 residues. The CDR3 sequence is CASSQVAGNYEQYF. The CDR3 region has the DNA TGTGCCAGCAGCCAAGTAGCTGGGAACTACGAGCAGTACTTC. Full variable domain (rest looked up from reference TRBV14 and TRBJ2-7): EAGVTQFPSHSVIEKGQTVTLRCDPISGHDNLYWYRRVMGKEIKFLLHFVKESKQDESGMPNNRFLAERTGGTYSTLKVQPAELEDSGVYFCASSQVAGNYEQYFGPGTRLTVT.

As concerns this clonotype: A much larger clone sits a single nucleotide away, making a read error possible. The genes are TRBV6-2 or TRBV6-3 and TRBJ1-2; D is perhaps TRBD1 (6 bases). Germline V gene sequence: CDR1 MNHEY, CDR2 SVGEGT. The CDR3 has 14 residues. In DNA, the CDR3 is TGTGTCAGCACCTCACAGGGTCCGAGATATGGCTACACCTTC. Residues: CVSTSQGPRYGYTF.